The 7 T cell receptor beta chains below were found in one sample sequenced in a study of blood T cell repertoires in COVID-19. The method was immunoSEQ multiplex PCR; TCRdb's version includes in-frame clones alone and lacks a portion of them. The sample holds around 100,000 clones, just under 80% seen once. The sequenced sample was peripheral blood. The origin of the receptors is a man between 65 and 85 years old with active or convalescent COVID-19.

The chain is built from TRBV5-4 and TRBJ2-5, with 8 bases that match TRBD1. V shed 4 bases and J 5 bases; nucleotides not matched to a gene: 7. The germline CDR1 and CDR2 sequences are SGHNT and YYREEE (reference sequence). This CDR3 spans 14 amino acids. In DNA form, the CDR3 reads TGTGCCAGCAGCAACGGACAGGGCAGGGAGACCCAGTACTTC. Its protein product is CASSNGQGRETQYF. Based on the CDR3 plus reference TRBV5-4 and TRBJ2-5, the full variable domain is ETGVTQSPTHLIKTRGQQVTLRCSSQSGHNTVSWYQQALGQGPQFIFQYYREEENGRGNFPPRFSGLQFPNYSSELNVNALELDDSALYLCASSNGQGRETQYFGPGTRLLVL.

The J gene is TRBJ2-4, the V gene TRBV10-3, with TRBD1 matching 7 bases. Germline V gene lookup returns CDR1 ENHRY and CDR2 SYGVKD. The CDR3 runs 15 residues. Trimming cost V 3 bases and J 6 bases; bases outside gene matches: 8. The CDR3 reads CAISDKGGSGNIQYF. As DNA, the CDR3 is TGTGCCATCAGTGATAAAGGGGGCTCCGGAAACATTCAGTACTTC.

This chain joins TRBV24-1 and TRBJ1-4; 8 bases agree with TRBD1. The CDR3 spans 15 residues. Trimming cost V 3 bases and J 8 bases; bases outside gene matches: 7. Germline V gene sequence: CDR1 KGHDR, CDR2 SFDVKD. CDR3 nucleotides: TGTGCCACCAGTGATCGATCGACAGGGGTCGAAAAACTGTTTTTT. Translation: CATSDRSTGVEKLFF.

This CDR3 is CASALGGDTGELFF. The CDR3 DNA follows: TGTGCCAGCGCTCTGGGAGGGGACACCGGGGAGCTGTTTTTT. The chain carries TRBV9 and TRBJ2-2; TRBD2 matches 7 bases. From germline, CDR1 is SGDLS and CDR2 YYNGEE. The trim removed 7 bases at V and 3 bases at J, leaving 6 bases unmatched. The CDR3 sequence is 14 residues long.

This chain uses TRBV2 with TRBJ1-1, with 8 bases that match TRBD1. The CDR3 runs 12 residues. CDR1 is SNHLY and CDR2 is FYNNEI in the germline V gene. V gave up 7 bases and J gave up 8 bases; unmatched junction bases: 6. The CDR3 DNA reads as TGTGCCAGCATGAGGGGACAGGTCGAAGCTTTCTTT. Amino acids: CASMRGQVEAFF.

The chain recombines TRBV3-1 (or the pseudogene TRBV3-2) with TRBJ2-2, with TRBD2 matching over 7 bases. The CDR3 has 15 residues. CDR1 is LGHDT and CDR2 is YNNKEL in the germline V gene (reference sequence). Losses at the gene ends were 4 bases for V and 5 bases for J; bases not matched to a gene: 7. The CDR3 reads CASSPRGDLTGELFF. The CDR3 coding sequence is TGTGCCAGCAGCCCCCGGGGGGATCTGACCGGGGAGCTGTTTTTT.

This rearrangement joins TRBV6-5 to TRBJ2-7; D not resolved. V lost 3 bases and J lost 6, with 9 bases in between. The germline V gene has CDR1 MNHEY and CDR2 SVGAGI. The length of the CDR3 is 12 residues. The CDR3 is CASSYPRAEQYF. DNA for the CDR3: TGTGCCAGCAGTTATCCGAGAGCCGAGCAGTACTTC.